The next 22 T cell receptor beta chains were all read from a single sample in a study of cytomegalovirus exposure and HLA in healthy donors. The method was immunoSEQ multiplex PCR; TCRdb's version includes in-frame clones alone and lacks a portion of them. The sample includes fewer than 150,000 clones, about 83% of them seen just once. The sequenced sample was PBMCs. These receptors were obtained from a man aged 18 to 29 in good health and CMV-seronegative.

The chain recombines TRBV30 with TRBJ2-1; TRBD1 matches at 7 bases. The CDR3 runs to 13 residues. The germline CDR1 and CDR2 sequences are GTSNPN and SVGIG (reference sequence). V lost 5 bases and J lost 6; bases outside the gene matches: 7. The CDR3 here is CAWDRVPGNEQFF. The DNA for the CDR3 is TGTGCCTGGGACAGGGTGCCGGGCAATGAGCAGTTCTTC.

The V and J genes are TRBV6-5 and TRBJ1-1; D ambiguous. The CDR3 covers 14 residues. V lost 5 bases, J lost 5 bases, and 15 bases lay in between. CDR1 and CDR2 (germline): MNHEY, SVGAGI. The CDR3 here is CASSPPDIRTEAFF. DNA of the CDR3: TGTGCCAGCAGTCCGCCAGACATCAGGACTGAAGCTTTCTTT.

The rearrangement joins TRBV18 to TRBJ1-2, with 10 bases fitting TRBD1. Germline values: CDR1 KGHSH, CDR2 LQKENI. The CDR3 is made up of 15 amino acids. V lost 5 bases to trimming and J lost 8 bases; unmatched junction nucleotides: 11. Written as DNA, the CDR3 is TGTGCCAGCTCATCTACCGGGACAGGGGAACGGGGCTACACCTTC. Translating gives CASSSTGTGERGYTF.

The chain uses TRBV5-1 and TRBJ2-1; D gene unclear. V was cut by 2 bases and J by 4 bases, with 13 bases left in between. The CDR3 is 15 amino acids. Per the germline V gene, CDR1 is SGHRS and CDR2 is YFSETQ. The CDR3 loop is CASSFDTSAYNEQFF. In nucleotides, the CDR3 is TGCGCCAGCAGCTTTGACACTTCCGCTTACAATGAGCAGTTCTTC.

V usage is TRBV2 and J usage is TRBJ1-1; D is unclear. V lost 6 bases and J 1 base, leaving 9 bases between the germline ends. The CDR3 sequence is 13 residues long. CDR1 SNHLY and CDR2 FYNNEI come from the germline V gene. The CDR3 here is CASSETRNTEAFF. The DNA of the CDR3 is TGTGCCAGCAGCGAAACAAGGAACACTGAAGCTTTCTTT.

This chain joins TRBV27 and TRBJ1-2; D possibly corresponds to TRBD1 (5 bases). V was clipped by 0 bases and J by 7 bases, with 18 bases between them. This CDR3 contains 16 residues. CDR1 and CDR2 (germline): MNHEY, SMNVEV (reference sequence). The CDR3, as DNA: TGTGCCAGCAGTTTATCGGGGCTCAAGGATTTGGGTGGCTACACCTTC. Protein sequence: CASSLSGLKDLGGYTF.

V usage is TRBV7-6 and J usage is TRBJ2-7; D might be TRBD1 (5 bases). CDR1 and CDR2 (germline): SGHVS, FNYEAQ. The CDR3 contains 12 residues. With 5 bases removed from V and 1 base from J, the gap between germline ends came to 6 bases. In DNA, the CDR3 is TGTGCCAGCAGCCAGGGATCCTACGAGCAGTACTTC. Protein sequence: CASSQGSYEQYF.

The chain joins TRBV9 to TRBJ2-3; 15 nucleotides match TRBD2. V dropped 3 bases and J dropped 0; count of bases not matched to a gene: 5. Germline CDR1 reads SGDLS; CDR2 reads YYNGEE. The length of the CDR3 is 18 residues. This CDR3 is CASSASGTSGGSTDTQYF. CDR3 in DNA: TGTGCCAGCAGCGCCAGCGGGACTAGCGGGGGGAGCACAGATACGCAGTATTTT.

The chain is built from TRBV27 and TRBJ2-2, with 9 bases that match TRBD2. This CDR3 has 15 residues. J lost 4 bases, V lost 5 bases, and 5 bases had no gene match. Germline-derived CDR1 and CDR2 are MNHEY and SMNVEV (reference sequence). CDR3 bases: TGTGCCAGCAGTCCCGGGACTAGCAGCACCGGGGAGCTGTTTTTT. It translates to CASSPGTSSTGELFF.

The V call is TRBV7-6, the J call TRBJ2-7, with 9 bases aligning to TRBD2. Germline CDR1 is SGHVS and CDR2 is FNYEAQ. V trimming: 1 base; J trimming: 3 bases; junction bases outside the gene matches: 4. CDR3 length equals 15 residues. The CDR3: CASSLDGREGYEQYF. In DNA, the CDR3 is TGTGCCAGCAGCTTAGATGGGCGGGAGGGCTACGAGCAGTACTTC.

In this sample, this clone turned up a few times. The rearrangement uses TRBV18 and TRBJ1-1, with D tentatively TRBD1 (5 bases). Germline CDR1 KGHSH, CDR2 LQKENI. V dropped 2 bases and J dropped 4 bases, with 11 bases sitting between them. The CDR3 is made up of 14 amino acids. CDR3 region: CASSPSKGFTEAFF. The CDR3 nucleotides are TGTGCCAGCTCACCATCGAAGGGGTTCACTGAAGCTTTCTTT.

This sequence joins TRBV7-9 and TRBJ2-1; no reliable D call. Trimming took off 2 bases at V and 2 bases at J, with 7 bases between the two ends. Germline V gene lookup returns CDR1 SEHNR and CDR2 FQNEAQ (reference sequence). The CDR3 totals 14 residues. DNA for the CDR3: TGTGCCAGCAGCTTAAACGGAGCCTACAATGAGCAGTTCTTC. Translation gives CASSLNGAYNEQFF.

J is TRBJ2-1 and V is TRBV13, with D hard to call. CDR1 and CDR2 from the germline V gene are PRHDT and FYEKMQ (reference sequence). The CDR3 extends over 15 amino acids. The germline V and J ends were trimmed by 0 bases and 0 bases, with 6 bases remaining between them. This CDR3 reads CASSLGQISYNEQFF. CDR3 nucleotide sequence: TGTGCCAGCAGCTTAGGACAGATCTCCTACAATGAGCAGTTCTTC. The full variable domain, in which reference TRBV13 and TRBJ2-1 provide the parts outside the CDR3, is AAGVIQSPRHLIKEKRETATLKCYPIPRHDTVYWYQQGPGQDPQFLISFYEKMQSDKGSIPDRFSAQQFSDYHSELNMSSLELGDSALYFCASSLGQISYNEQFFGPGTRLTVL.

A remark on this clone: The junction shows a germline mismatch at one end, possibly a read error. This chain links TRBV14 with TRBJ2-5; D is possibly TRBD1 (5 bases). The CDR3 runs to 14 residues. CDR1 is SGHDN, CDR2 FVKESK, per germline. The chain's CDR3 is CASSQGTPQGTQYF. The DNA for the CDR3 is TGTGCCAGCAGCCAAGGGACACCCCAAGGGACCCAGTACTTC.

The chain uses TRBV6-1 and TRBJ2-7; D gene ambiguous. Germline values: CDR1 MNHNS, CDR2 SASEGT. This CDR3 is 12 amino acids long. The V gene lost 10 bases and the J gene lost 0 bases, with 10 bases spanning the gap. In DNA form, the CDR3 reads TGTGCCACCTACTTCGGCTCCTACGAGCAGTACTTC. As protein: CATYFGSYEQYF.

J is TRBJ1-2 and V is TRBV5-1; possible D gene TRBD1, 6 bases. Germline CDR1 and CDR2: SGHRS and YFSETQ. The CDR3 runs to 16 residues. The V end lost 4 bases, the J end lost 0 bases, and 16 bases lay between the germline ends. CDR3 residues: CASSPRFGQSNYGYTF. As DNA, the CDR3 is TGCGCCAGCAGCCCCCGGTTTGGACAGTCTAACTATGGCTACACCTTC.

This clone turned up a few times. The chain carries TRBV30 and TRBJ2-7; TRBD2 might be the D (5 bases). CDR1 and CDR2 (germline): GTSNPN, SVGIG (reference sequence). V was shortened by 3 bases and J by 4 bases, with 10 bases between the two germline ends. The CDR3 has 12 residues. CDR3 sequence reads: CAWRSSSYEQYF. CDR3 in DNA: TGTGCCTGGAGATCTAGCTCGTACGAGCAGTACTTC.

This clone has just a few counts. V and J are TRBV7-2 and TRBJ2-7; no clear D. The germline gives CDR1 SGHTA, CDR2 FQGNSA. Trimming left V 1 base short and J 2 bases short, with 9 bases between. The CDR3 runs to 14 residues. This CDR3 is CASSLVAGTYEQYF. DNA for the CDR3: TGTGCCAGCAGCTTAGTGGCAGGAACCTACGAGCAGTACTTC.

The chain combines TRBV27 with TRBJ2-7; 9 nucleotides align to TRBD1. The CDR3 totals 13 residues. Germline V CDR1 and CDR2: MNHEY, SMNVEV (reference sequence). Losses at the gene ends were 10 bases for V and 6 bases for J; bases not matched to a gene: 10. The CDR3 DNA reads TGTGCCACAACCGGGACAGGGAGCAGCGAGCAGTACTTC. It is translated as CATTGTGSSEQYF.

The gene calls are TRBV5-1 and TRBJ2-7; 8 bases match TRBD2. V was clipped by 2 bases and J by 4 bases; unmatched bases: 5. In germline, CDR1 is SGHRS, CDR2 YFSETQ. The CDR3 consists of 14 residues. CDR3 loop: CASSFTGGTYEQYF. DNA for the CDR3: TGCGCCAGCAGCTTTACGGGAGGGACGTACGAGCAGTACTTC.

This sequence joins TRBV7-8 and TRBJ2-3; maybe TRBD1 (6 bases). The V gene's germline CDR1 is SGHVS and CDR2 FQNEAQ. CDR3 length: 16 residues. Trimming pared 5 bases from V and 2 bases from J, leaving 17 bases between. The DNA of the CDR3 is TGTGCCAGCAGCCCGAGGGACATAGAATACACAGATACGCAGTATTTT. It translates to CASSPRDIEYTDTQYF.

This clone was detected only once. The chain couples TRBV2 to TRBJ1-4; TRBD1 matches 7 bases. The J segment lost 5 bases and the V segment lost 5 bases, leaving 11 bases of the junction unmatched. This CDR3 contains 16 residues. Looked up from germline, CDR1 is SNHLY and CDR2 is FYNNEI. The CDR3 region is CASSKGPGTENEKLFF. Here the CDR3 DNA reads TGTGCCAGCAGTAAGGGGCCCGGGACAGAAAATGAAAAACTGTTTTTT. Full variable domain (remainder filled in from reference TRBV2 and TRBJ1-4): EPEVTQTPSHQVTQMGQEVILRCVPISNHLYFYWYRQILGQKVEFLVSFYNNEISEKSEIFDDQFSVERPDGSNFTLKIRSTKLEDSAMYFCASSKGPGTENEKLFFGSGTQLSVL.